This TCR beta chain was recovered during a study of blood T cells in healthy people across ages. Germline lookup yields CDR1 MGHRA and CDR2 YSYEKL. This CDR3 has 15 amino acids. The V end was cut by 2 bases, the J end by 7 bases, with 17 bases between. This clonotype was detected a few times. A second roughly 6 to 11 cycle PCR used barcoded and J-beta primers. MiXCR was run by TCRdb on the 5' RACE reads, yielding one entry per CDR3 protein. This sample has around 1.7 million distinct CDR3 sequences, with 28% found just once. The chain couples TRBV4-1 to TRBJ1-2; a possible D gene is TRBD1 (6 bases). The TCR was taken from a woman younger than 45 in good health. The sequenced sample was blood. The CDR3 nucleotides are TGCGCCAGCAGCCAAACGGAAGACAGGAGAAGTGGCTACACCTTC. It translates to CASSQTEDRRSGYTF.